These 16 T cell receptor beta chains were sequenced from one sample in a study of blood T cell repertoires in COVID-19. The table came from immunoSEQ multiplex PCR; TCRdb's copy has only in-frame clones and leaves some out. The sample shows over 130,000 clones, approximately 90% of them seen only once. Source material: peripheral blood. The source of these receptors is a human donor with COVID-19, enrolled during active disease. The donor label of this sample is uncertain.

This sequence joins TRBV6-1 and TRBJ2-7, with 7 bases aligning to TRBD1. This CDR3 contains 13 residues. The junction had 2 bases not matched to a gene; V was cut back by 3 bases and J by 3 bases. Germline CDR1 reads MNHNS; CDR2 reads SASEGT. CDR3 coding DNA: TGTGCCAGCAGTGAGACAGGGTACTACGAGCAGTACTTC. As protein: CASSETGYYEQYF.

The gene calls are TRBV27 and TRBJ2-4; possible D gene TRBD1, 5 bases. The CDR3 spans 16 residues. V was pared by 5 bases and J by 0 bases, with 14 bases between. Germline V lookup: CDR1 MNHEY, CDR2 SMNVEV (reference sequence). Here the CDR3 reads CASSLWTTLAKNIQYF. The CDR3 DNA follows: TGTGCCAGCAGTCTGTGGACAACTCTAGCCAAAAACATTCAGTACTTC.

This chain joins TRBV3-1 (or the pseudogene TRBV3-2) and TRBJ2-3; 7 nucleotides align to TRBD2. CDR1 and CDR2 from the germline V gene are LGHDT and YNNKEL (reference sequence). V trimming: 4 bases; J trimming: 7 bases; junction bases outside the gene matches: 17. This CDR3 has 17 amino acids. This chain's CDR3 is CASSPRLARAKLHTQYF. CDR3 nucleotide sequence: TGTGCCAGCAGCCCTAGACTAGCCCGGGCCAAGCTGCATACGCAGTATTTT.

As to this clone: Different DNA sequences within this sample yield the same CDR3. The rearrangement joins TRBV18 to TRBJ2-2, with 7 bases matching TRBD2. Germline lookup yields CDR1 KGHSH and CDR2 LQKENI. This CDR3 comprises 16 residues. V lost 0 bases, J lost 1 base, and 2 bases stayed unmatched. CDR3 in amino acids: CASSPPSGGNTGELFF. CDR3 bases: TGTGCCAGCTCACCACCGTCGGGGGGGAACACCGGGGAGCTGTTTTTT.

The chain couples TRBV10-3 to TRBJ1-1; 8 bases align to TRBD1. The CDR3 runs 14 residues. V trimming: 7 bases; J trimming: 0 bases; junction bases outside the gene matches: 4. Germline V gives CDR1 ENHRY, CDR2 SYGVKD. The CDR3 coding sequence is TGTGCCATCAAGGGGACAGGAATGAACACTGAAGCTTTCTTT. Translated, it gives CAIKGTGMNTEAFF.

The chain carries TRBV7-9 and TRBJ1-6; 11 positions agree with TRBD1. The CDR3 is 15 residues long. CDR1 and CDR2 (germline): SEHNR, FQNEAQ (reference sequence). Trimming at V came to 4 bases and at J to 11 bases, leaving 7 bases not matched to a gene. The CDR3 coding sequence is TGTGCCAGCAGCTCGGACAGGGGGCGCCGGACACCCCTCCACTTT. It yields the protein CASSSDRGRRTPLHF.

The chain uses TRBV15 and TRBJ2-5; D is unresolved. CDR1 is LNHNV and CDR2 is YYDKDF in the germline V gene (reference sequence). The germline V and J ends were trimmed by 0 bases and 4 bases, with 9 bases remaining between them. The length of the CDR3 is 14 residues. The CDR3 coding sequence is TGTGCCACCAGCAGAGATCTACCGGGAGAGACCCAGTACTTC. Protein: CATSRDLPGETQYF. Supplemented by reference TRBV15 and TRBJ2-5, the full variable domain reads DAMVIQNPRYQVTQFGKPVTLSCSQTLNHNVMYWYQQKSSQAPKLLFHYYDKDFNNEADTPDNFQSRRPNTSFCFLDIRSPGLGDTAMYLCATSRDLPGETQYFGPGTRLLVL.

The CDR3 sequence: CATSRDHGITGIAYEQYF. CDR3 DNA sequence: TGTGCCACCAGCAGAGATCACGGCATAACAGGGATCGCCTACGAGCAGTACTTC. This sequence joins TRBV15 and TRBJ2-7; tentative D call: TRBD1 (6 bases). The CDR3 is 18 residues long. V lost 0 bases and J lost 2, with 20 bases in between. CDR1 LNHNV and CDR2 YYDKDF come from the germline V gene (reference sequence).

The V gene is TRBV19, the J gene TRBJ1-6; D is perhaps TRBD1 (6 bases). V was cut by 1 base and J by 10 bases, with 11 bases left in between. Germline V lookup: CDR1 LNHDA, CDR2 SQIVND (reference sequence). This CDR3 is 14 amino acids long. CDR3 in DNA: TGTGCCAGTAGTATAGGGCAGGGGAAATCACCCCTCCACTTT. It codes for CASSIGQGKSPLHF.

The chain is built from TRBV9 and TRBJ2-3; D may be TRBD1 (5 bases). The V gene lost 2 bases and the J gene lost 0 bases, with 10 bases spanning the gap. The germline CDR1 and CDR2 sequences are SGDLS and YYNGEE. The CDR3 is 15 residues long. The CDR3 nucleotides are TGTGCCAGCAGCGTCCGACAGTCTAGCACAGATACGCAGTATTTT. Its translation is CASSVRQSSTDTQYF.

This chain connects TRBV5-6 to TRBJ2-7; D possibly corresponds to TRBD1 (6 bases). The CDR3 runs to 14 residues. Trimming cost V 4 bases and J 1 base, with 12 bases left between them. Germline V gene lookup returns CDR1 SGHDT and CDR2 YYEEEE. The CDR3 sequence is CASSPPGQSYEQYF. The CDR3 DNA reads TGTGCCAGCAGCCCTCCAGGACAGTCCTACGAGCAGTACTTC.

This chain joins TRBV24-1 and TRBJ1-2, with D unclear. The V gene lost 2 bases and the J gene lost 4 bases, with 7 bases spanning the gap. There are 13 residues in the CDR3. The germline V gene has CDR1 KGHDR and CDR2 SFDVKD. CDR3 sequence: CATSDSTVYGYTF. The DNA for the CDR3 is TGTGCCACCAGTGATTCTACAGTCTATGGCTACACCTTC.

This rearrangement joins TRBV19 to TRBJ1-5; D not certain. V was cut by 5 bases and J by 4 bases, with 9 bases left in between. Germline V gene lookup returns CDR1 LNHDA and CDR2 SQIVND (reference sequence). The CDR3 is made up of 13 amino acids. DNA for the CDR3: TGTGCCAGTAGTGAGGGTCGGAATCAGCCCCAGCATTTT. Its translation: CASSEGRNQPQHF.

The genes are TRBV4-2 and TRBJ2-5; no clear D. CDR1 is LGHNA and CDR2 is YNFKEQ in the germline V gene. CDR3 length equals 14 residues. Trimming removed 0 bases from V and 4 bases from J, with 9 bases in between. The CDR3 DNA follows: TGTGCCAGCAGCCAAGATTCCGAGCGAGAGACCCAGTACTTC. Its protein product is CASSQDSERETQYF.

The CDR3 bases are TGTGCCAACTCTATAACCGGGACATCAGTCTCTTTCTTT. It yields the protein CANSITGTSVSFF. This chain joins TRBV2 and TRBJ1-1; D is perhaps TRBD1 (6 bases). Germline assignment: CDR1 SNHLY and CDR2 FYNNEI. V shed 10 bases and J shed 12 bases, with 24 bases lying between them. The CDR3 runs to 13 residues.

This chain uses TRBV27 with TRBJ1-6; a weak D match, TRBD1 (5 bases). CDR1 is MNHEY and CDR2 is SMNVEV in the germline V gene (reference sequence). The CDR3 runs 15 residues. V was clipped by 3 bases and J by 6 bases, with 12 bases between them. The CDR3 nucleotides are TGTGCCAGCAGTTTCTCTTCGACAGCTAATTCACCCCTCCACTTT. Translated, it gives CASSFSSTANSPLHF.